Presented here are 24 T cell receptor beta chains from one specimen sequenced in a study of Ad26.COV2.S vaccination and SARS-CoV-2 variants (dated by TCRdb to 2020 to 2023). The library was prepared using the immunoSEQ multiplex PCR assay. TCRdb took over this immuneACCESS table, retaining in-frame rearrangements with V and J assigned. Such tables are incomplete; in checked studies, under half of the missing clones stem from an unresolved V gene, and the remainder is unexplained. Here the sample has about 480,000 clones; 87% occur a single time. In total, the top ten clones hold roughly 13% of the sample. The intended sense of this specimen's treatment or condition label: some 19 received Ad26.COV2.S at low or high dose, single or two shots; roughly 5 received placebo; per-sample allocation not given. Repertoires of vaccine and placebo recipients were sequenced from samples taken on day 63 after the first injection.

Sequencing was performed on peripheral blood, taken in a trial of Ad26.COV2.S vaccine versus placebo. These receptors all stem from a person aged 18-60 years who received the Ad26.COV2.S COVID-19 vaccine or a placebo.

This chain uses TRBV30 with TRBJ2-3, with 11 bases matching TRBD2. Germline-derived CDR1 and CDR2 are GTSNPN and SVGIG (reference sequence). V dropped 4 bases and J dropped 0; count of bases not matched to a gene: 6. The CDR3 is 16 residues long. For the CDR3, the DNA is TGTGCCTGGAAACGACTAGCGGGGTTTAGCACAGATACGCAGTATTTT. This sequence encodes CAWKRLAGFSTDTQYF.

The chain employs TRBV28 and TRBJ1-1; TRBD1 aligns across 7 bases. Germline lookup yields CDR1 MDHEN and CDR2 SYDVKM. CDR3 length: 14 amino acids. V trimming: 8 bases; J trimming: 0 bases; junction bases outside the gene matches: 6. The CDR3 is CASGAGQLNTEAFF. The CDR3 DNA follows: TGTGCCAGCGGAGCGGGACAGCTGAACACTGAAGCTTTCTTT.

The chain is built from TRBV19 and TRBJ2-1, with 7 bases fitting TRBD2. Germline V lookup: CDR1 LNHDA, CDR2 SQIVND (reference sequence). Unmatched junction bases numbered 8, after V lost 6 bases and J lost 0 bases. This CDR3 has 16 residues. The CDR3 sequence is CASSLWGGSSYNEQFF. The CDR3 DNA sequence: TGTGCCAGTAGCCTCTGGGGCGGGAGCTCCTACAATGAGCAGTTCTTC.

The V gene is TRBV2, the J gene TRBJ1-1; the D gene is possibly TRBD1 (6 bases). Germline lookup yields CDR1 SNHLY and CDR2 FYNNEI. V was shortened by 6 bases and J by 1 base, with 9 bases between the two germline ends. This CDR3 is 13 amino acids long. The DNA of the CDR3 is TGTGCCAGCAGCGGACAGCAGAACACTGAAGCTTTCTTT. Amino acids: CASSGQQNTEAFF.

The DNA for the CDR3 is TGTGCCATCAGTGAGCCGGGTCTAGGGGTCACTGAAGCTTTCTTT. Its protein is CAISEPGLGVTEAFF. The chain has TRBV10-3 and TRBJ1-1, with D maybe TRBD1 (5 bases). This CDR3 region has 15 residues. The germline V gene encodes CDR1 ENHRY and CDR2 SYGVKD. Trimming shortened V by 2 bases and J by 4 bases, and 14 bases separated the two germline ends.

The rearrangement links TRBV19 to TRBJ2-6, with D tentatively TRBD1 (5 bases). CDR1 and CDR2 from the germline V gene are LNHDA and SQIVND (reference sequence). V was cut by 9 bases and J by 8 bases, with 17 bases left in between. The CDR3 runs to 14 residues. The CDR3 region has the DNA TGTGCCAGCGAAAACGGACACTTTACCAACGTCCTGACTTTC. It encodes CASENGHFTNVLTF.

This chain links TRBV7-2 with TRBJ2-7; 8 bases are a match to TRBD1. Per the germline V gene, CDR1 is SGHTA and CDR2 is FQGNSA. The CDR3 is 15 residues long. Germline trimming cut 6 bases from V and 1 base from J; bases unmatched to any gene: 8. This CDR3 is CASRPDRGGSYEQYF. In DNA form, the CDR3 reads TGTGCCAGCAGACCCGACAGGGGTGGGTCCTACGAGCAGTACTTC.

This clone was detected only once. The genes are TRBV20-1 and TRBJ1-2; tentative D call: TRBD1 (6 bases). Germline CDR1 DFQATT, CDR2 SNEGSKA (reference sequence). This CDR3 has 11 amino acids. With 6 bases removed from V and 8 bases from J, the gap between germline ends came to 13 bases. Here the CDR3 reads CSALGHWGYTF. As DNA, the CDR3 is TGCAGTGCCCTGGGACACTGGGGCTACACCTTC.

The V gene is TRBV30, the J gene TRBJ1-4; TRBD1 is a possible D gene (5 bases). CDR1 is GTSNPN and CDR2 is SVGIG in the germline V gene (reference sequence). CDR3 length: 13 amino acids. Trimming left V 0 bases short and J 7 bases short, with 9 bases between. For the CDR3, the DNA is TGTGCCTGGAGTGTACAGGTTCGTGAAAAACTGTTTTTT. Its protein product is CAWSVQVREKLFF.

This clone appeared a single time. This chain uses TRBV12-3 or TRBV12-4 with TRBJ2-1; D uncertain. V dropped 2 bases and J dropped 14 bases, with 10 bases sitting between them. The CDR3 loop spans 11 amino acids. The CDR3 nucleotides read TGTGCCAGCAGTTTAAGTGCGTTGGAGTTCTTC. This translates into CASSLSALEFF.

J is TRBJ2-2 and V is TRBV7-6; tentatively, D is TRBD1 or TRBD2 (7 bases each). The length of the CDR3 is 15 residues. The germline V gene encodes CDR1 SGHVS and CDR2 FNYEAQ. Trimming pared 1 base from V and 6 bases from J, leaving 12 bases between. The CDR3 DNA reads TGTGCCAGCAGCTTAGGGTCAGGGGGGGCCGGGGAGCTGTTTTTT. Translation gives CASSLGSGGAGELFF.

This sequence joins TRBV7-3 and TRBJ2-7; 12 nucleotides align to TRBD2. V shed 5 bases, J shed 2 bases, and the junction held 7 bases outside the gene matches. There are 16 residues in the CDR3. Germline values: CDR1 SGHTA, CDR2 FQGTGA. Here the CDR3 reads CASSRGTSGPAYEQYF. As DNA, the CDR3 is TGTGCCAGCAGCCGAGGGACTAGCGGGCCCGCCTACGAGCAGTACTTC. The whole variable domain, remainder taken from reference TRBV7-3 and TRBJ2-7, is GAGVSQTPSNKVTEKGKYVELRCDPISGHTALYWYRQSLGQGPEFLIYFQGTGAADDSGLPNDRFFAVRPEGSVSTLKIQRTERGDSAVYLCASSRGTSGPAYEQYFGPGTRLTVT.

J is TRBJ2-3 and V is TRBV19, with TRBD2 matching 8 bases. This CDR3 contains 16 residues. CDR1 and CDR2 (germline): LNHDA, SQIVND (reference sequence). Losses at the gene ends were 1 base for V and 1 base for J; bases not matched to a gene: 4. The CDR3 protein is CASSIVAGGGTDTQYF. CDR3 bases: TGTGCCAGTAGTATAGTGGCGGGAGGAGGCACAGATACGCAGTATTTT.

The chain links TRBV28 to TRBJ1-2; D call uncertain. The germline gives CDR1 MDHEN, CDR2 SYDVKM. The ends were cut back, 7 bases at V and 2 bases at J, with 14 bases in the middle. This CDR3 is built from 14 residues. The DNA of the CDR3 is TGTGCCAGCACCCCCCCAGCAGCAAACTATGGCTACACCTTC. It yields the protein CASTPPAANYGYTF.

This chain connects TRBV28 to TRBJ2-1; 8 nucleotides line up with TRBD2. The V gene end was trimmed by 8 bases and the J gene end by 7 bases; junction bases not matched to a gene: 7. The CDR3 is made up of 13 amino acids. The germline CDR1 and CDR2 sequences are MDHEN and SYDVKM. The CDR3 region has the DNA TGTGCCAGCCGACTAGCGAAACCAAATGAGCAGTTCTTC. Its translation is CASRLAKPNEQFF. Using reference TRBV28 and TRBJ2-1 for the parts outside the CDR3, the full variable domain is DVKVTQSSRYLVKRTGEKVFLECVQDMDHENMFWYRQDPGLGLRLIYFSYDVKMKEKGDIPEGYSVSREKKERFSLILESASTNQTSMYLCASRLAKPNEQFFGPGTRLTVL.

The V and J genes are TRBV4-1 and TRBJ2-4; no reliable D call. The length of the CDR3 is 13 residues. The V end lost 0 bases, the J end lost 10 bases, and 10 bases lay between the germline ends. Per the germline V gene, CDR1 is MGHRA and CDR2 is YSYEKL. As DNA, the CDR3 is TGCGCCAGCAGCCAAGATAGTAGGCTGATTCAGTACTTC. It translates to CASSQDSRLIQYF.

V and J are TRBV5-1 and TRBJ2-7, with 10 bases fitting TRBD2. From germline, CDR1 is SGHRS and CDR2 YFSETQ. After removal of 2 bases from V and 6 bases from J, the junction contained 5 bases not matched to a gene. CDR3 length: 14 amino acids. CDR3 bases: TGCGCCAGCAGCTTAATAGCGGGAGGCGGCGAGCAGTACTTC. Translating gives CASSLIAGGGEQYF.

J is TRBJ2-1 and V is TRBV2, with 9 bases identical to TRBD2. Germline-derived CDR1 and CDR2 are SNHLY and FYNNEI. After removal of 3 bases from V and 7 bases from J, the junction contained 4 bases not matched to a gene. The CDR3 contains 14 residues. The CDR3 region has the DNA TGTGCCAGCAGTGAGGGACTAGCAGTAAATGAGCAGTTCTTC. It codes for CASSEGLAVNEQFF. Full variable domain (missing parts from reference TRBV2 and TRBJ2-1): EPEVTQTPSHQVTQMGQEVILRCVPISNHLYFYWYRQILGQKVEFLVSFYNNEISEKSEIFDDQFSVERPDGSNFTLKIRSTKLEDSAMYFCASSEGLAVNEQFFGPGTRLTVL.

This chain joins TRBV4-1 and TRBJ1-4, with D maybe TRBD1 (6 bases). The V and J ends lost 1 base and 8 bases respectively, with 8 bases between them. The CDR3 spans 13 residues. CDR1 is MGHRA and CDR2 is YSYEKL in the germline V gene. CDR3 coding DNA: TGCGCCAGCAGCCAAGTGGGGGCGGAAAAACTGTTTTTT. Protein product: CASSQVGAEKLFF.

The chain links TRBV9 to TRBJ2-1; 8 bases map to TRBD1. Germline V lookup: CDR1 SGDLS, CDR2 YYNGEE. CDR3 length: 14 amino acids. V was pared by 3 bases and J by 6 bases, with 5 bases of the junction left unmatched. The CDR3 here is CASSADRVINEQFF. The CDR3 DNA is TGTGCCAGCAGCGCGGACAGGGTAATCAATGAGCAGTTCTTC.

The chain combines TRBV5-1 with TRBJ1-4; D perhaps matches TRBD1 (5 bases). The V and J ends lost 0 bases and 6 bases respectively, with 12 bases between them. There are 15 residues in the CDR3. Germline lookup yields CDR1 SGHRS and CDR2 YFSETQ. The CDR3 DNA reads as TGCGCCAGCAGCTTGGCCGGCAGGGATGATGAAAAACTGTTTTTT. Protein: CASSLAGRDDEKLFF.

The chain is built from TRBV7-2 and TRBJ1-5; no clear D gene. The ends were cut back, 2 bases at V and 4 bases at J, with 6 bases in the middle. Germline lookup yields CDR1 SGHTA and CDR2 FQGNSA. There are 13 residues in the CDR3. DNA of the CDR3: TGTGCCAGCAGCTTATTCCAGAATCAGCCCCAGCATTTT. Its translation: CASSLFQNQPQHF.

This clone was found a few times. V gene TRBV4-1 combines with J gene TRBJ2-7, with D possibly called TRBD1 or TRBD2 (5 bases each). V lost 0 bases and J 0 bases, leaving 12 bases between the germline ends. The CDR3 length is 16 residues. Per germline, CDR1 MGHRA and CDR2 YSYEKL. The CDR3: CASSQDIAGTSYEQYF. In nucleotides, the CDR3 is TGCGCCAGCAGCCAAGATATCGCAGGGACCTCCTACGAGCAGTACTTC.

V usage is TRBV18 and J usage is TRBJ2-1, with 8 bases identical to TRBD2. This CDR3 comprises 16 residues. Germline loops: CDR1 KGHSH, CDR2 LQKENI. V dropped 5 bases and J dropped 5; count of bases not matched to a gene: 11. The CDR3 here is CASSKIPGLGHNEQFF. The DNA for the CDR3 is TGTGCCAGCTCAAAAATTCCGGGACTAGGCCACAATGAGCAGTTCTTC.